One T cell receptor beta chain is described in this entry. Its antigen is unidentified. The data are from a study of T cells after posttransplantation cyclophosphamide. Study-wide results and limits: Later blood repertoires were often dominated by clones from the donor CD8+ memory compartment. TRB overlap between skin or GI tissue T cells and blood was limited. Recipient CMV seropositivity and CMV reactivation strongly tracked TRB clonality.

Treatment was busulfan-fludarabine conditioning, a marrow graft, and cyclophosphamide on days +3 and +4. The table came from immunoSEQ multiplex PCR; TCRdb's copy has only in-frame clones and leaves some out. The data contain about 7,600 clones, roughly four fifths of them singletons. Trimming took 3 bases from V and 4 from J; bases not matched to a gene: 1. The CDR3 has 14 amino acids. Germline values: CDR1 SGDLS, CDR2 YYNGEE. This sequence was found in a female patient in her 40s who received an allogeneic stem cell transplant from a related donor, was CMV-positive, and had no GVHD. Some T cells may be transferred from the graft donor. Sequencing used CD4+ T cells sorted from blood, obtained 950 to 1,200 days after allogeneic stem cell transplant with posttransplant cyclophosphamide. The chain joins TRBV9 to TRBJ2-5; 12 bases map to TRBD2. The CDR3 is CASSELAGGETQYF. Here the CDR3 DNA reads TGTGCCAGCAGCGAACTAGCGGGGGGAGAGACCCAGTACTTC.